This is a list of T cell receptor beta chains from one sample in a study of cytomegalovirus exposure and HLA in healthy donors. Sequencing used immunoSEQ multiplex PCR; TCRdb keeps in-frame clones, though not all of them. The table shows 140,000 or so clones, with 70% occurring only once. Sequenced: PBMCs. The receptors here all came from a woman younger than 45 in good health and CMV-seronegative. Each CDR3 is given with its conserved first and last residue. The order of the fields is J gene, V gene, D gene, clone size, CDR3 DNA, CDR3 protein. The D gene is left open where the match is weak. For some rows the clone size is stated as once, few or many, or as a class when expanded; others skip it.

>TRBJ2-5|TRBV5-4|-|-
TGTGCCAGCAGCTTGGCGCGGTCCCAAGAGACCCAGTACTTC
CASSLARSQETQYF
>TRBJ2-5|TRBV28|TRBD2|-
TGTGCCAGCAGTTTTGATGCGGCTAGCGGGCTCCCAGAGACCCAGTACTTC
CASSFDAASGLPETQYF
>TRBJ1-3|TRBV27|TRBD1|once
TGTGCCAGCAGTCGGACCGGGACAGTTGGAAACACCATATATTTT
CASSRTGTVGNTIYF
>TRBJ2-1|TRBV11-1|TRBD2|few
TGTGCCAGCATCGAATCCGGGACTAGTGTCGTCTCGGAGCAGTTCTTC
CASIESGTSVVSEQFF
>TRBJ1-5|TRBV28|TRBD1|-
TGTGCCAGCAGCTCGACAGGGGGAGGTTATCAGCCCCAGCATTTT
CASSSTGGGYQPQHF
>TRBJ1-3|TRBV18|-|few
TGTGCCAGCTCGTCCGGGGGAGTAGATGGAAACACCATATATTTT
CASSSGGVDGNTIYF
>TRBJ1-2|TRBV9|TRBD1|few
TGTGCCAGCAGCGTAGAGGGGACAGGTGTTGGAGCTATGAGCTACACCTTC
CASSVEGTGVGAMSYTF
>TRBJ1-5|TRBV7-9|-|-
TGTGCCAGCAGCTCACAGGGAGGGCAGGAGCCCCAGCATTTT
CASSSQGGQEPQHF
>TRBJ1-1|TRBV30|-|-
TGTGCCTGGAGTGTAACAACGGGAAGAGCTTTCTTT
CAWSVTTGRAFF
>TRBJ1-1|TRBV10-3|-|-
TGTGCCATCAGCCAAGACACCCCGATCGAGTTGAACACTGAAGCTTTCTTT
CAISQDTPIELNTEAFF
>TRBJ2-1|TRBV9|TRBD2|-
TGTGCCAGCAGCAAAACTAGCGGAGAGATGATGAGCTTCTACAATGAGCAGTTCTTC
CASSKTSGEMMSFYNEQFF
>TRBJ2-7|TRBV4-1|TRBD1|-
TGCGCCAGCAGCCACTCCGGGACAGGGGGCGACGAGCAGTACTTC
CASSHSGTGGDEQYF
>TRBJ1-5|TRBV6-5|TRBD1|-
TGTGCCAGCAGTTACTCGGGACAGAGAGGTCCCCAGCATTTT
CASSYSGQRGPQHF
>TRBJ2-1|TRBV12-5|-|-
TGTGCTAGTGGTTTCGGGGACATATACAATGAGCAGTTCTTC
CASGFGDIYNEQFF
>TRBJ2-3|TRBV2|TRBD1|once
TGTGCCAGCAGTGCAATGAGGGGGCGTTTTACTACAGATACGCAGTATTTT
CASSAMRGRFTTDTQYF
>TRBJ2-3|TRBV6-6|TRBD2|-
TGTGCCAGCAGTTCCTCCGGGACTAGCGGCACAGATACGCAGTATTTT
CASSSSGTSGTDTQYF
>TRBJ1-2|TRBV5-1|TRBD1|-
TGCGCCAGCAGCTTGAACAGGGGATTGGGCTACACCTTC
CASSLNRGLGYTF
>TRBJ2-1|TRBV7-9|-|-
TGTGCCAGCAGCTTAGAGGGGGGGTCAGGGCAGTTCTTC
CASSLEGGSGQFF
>TRBJ2-7|TRBV27|TRBD2|-
TGTGCCAGCAGTCGGCGACCGGGACGGGCTCTTCTCGCGGGAGCAGGCGAGCAGTACTTC
CASSRRPGRALLAGAGEQYF
>TRBJ2-5|TRBV7-9|-|few
TGTGCCAGCAGTCAGGCCGGGGTGGAGACCCAGTACTTC
CASSQAGVETQYF
>TRBJ2-7|TRBV28|TRBD2|-
TGTGCCAGCACTTCGGGAGGCCTAGCGGGAGGGGTCGAGCAGTACTTC
CASTSGGLAGGVEQYF
>TRBJ2-1|TRBV2|-|once
TGTGCCAGCAGTGAGAGTGGACAGAGGACCTACAATGAGCAGTTCTTC
CASSESGQRTYNEQFF
>TRBJ2-5|TRBV6-1|TRBD2|-
TGTGCCACCAGTGGGAATAGCGGGGGAATTCAAGAGACCCAGTACTTC
CATSGNSGGIQETQYF
>TRBJ2-4|TRBV29-1|-|-
TGCAGCGCACGCCGGGAAACGGACATTCAGTACTTC
CSARRETDIQYF
>TRBJ2-5|TRBV4-2|-|-
TGTGCCAGCAGCCAAGCAGTTCAAGAGACCCAGTACTTC
CASSQAVQETQYF
>TRBJ1-2|TRBV27|-|-
TGTGCCAGCAGAAGATTAACCCAGGACATCCATGGCTACACCTTC
CASRRLTQDIHGYTF
>TRBJ2-1|TRBV10-1|TRBD1|-
TGCGCCAGCAGGGCCATTTCCGGGACAGGGTGGGAATTCGAGCAGTTCTTC
CASRAISGTGWEFEQFF
>TRBJ1-6|TRBV2|-|-
TGTGCCAGCAGTGTACAAGGACTTAATTCACCCCTCCACTTT
CASSVQGLNSPLHF
>TRBJ2-1|TRBV11-1|TRBD2|-
TGTGCCAGCAGCCAACCTAGGAGAATGGGACTAGTAGTCAATGAGCAGTTCTTC
CASSQPRRMGLVVNEQFF
>TRBJ1-1|TRBV19|-|-
TGTGCCAGTAGTATACGGCAGGGGGAAGCTTTCTTT
CASSIRQGEAFF
>TRBJ1-5|TRBV28|TRBD1|-
TGTGCCAGCACTTGGGGCGGGACAGGGAAGAATCAGCCCCAGCATTTT
CASTWGGTGKNQPQHF
>TRBJ1-5|TRBV10-1|-|-
TGCGCCAGCAAGGCAGGGCTTAGCAATCAGCCCCAGCATTTT
CASKAGLSNQPQHF
>TRBJ2-7|TRBV6-6|TRBD2|-
TGTGCCAGCCGGGAATCGGGGGGGGGTCAGGGCTACGAGCAGTACTTC
CASRESGGGQGYEQYF
>TRBJ2-3|TRBV28|-|-
TGTGCCAGCTCTTTAACGGGGGGCGCGGGGGCAGATACGCAGTATTTT
CASSLTGGAGADTQYF
>TRBJ2-7|TRBV21-1|-|-
TGTGCCAGTCACCGCCTGGAGGGCTACGAGCAGTACTTC
CASHRLEGYEQYF
>TRBJ1-2|TRBV29-1|-|-
TGCAGCGTTGTTGGTGTCAGGCAAACCAACTATGGCTACACCTTC
CSVVGVRQTNYGYTF
>TRBJ1-6|TRBV28|TRBD1|-
TGTGCCAGCAGTCCAGGGGGCGTTGACTCACCCCTCCACTTT
CASSPGGVDSPLHF
>TRBJ2-7|TRBV28|-|-
TGTGCCAGCACCCTCGGGACCTACGAGCAGTACTTC
CASTLGTYEQYF
>TRBJ1-1|TRBV5-1|-|-
TGCGCCAGCAGCTTGGTGGCAGGGGACATGAACACTGAAGCTTTCTTT
CASSLVAGDMNTEAFF
>TRBJ2-7|TRBV10-3|-|once
TGTGCCATCAGTGCCCGATATGAGATGTCCTACGAGCAGTACTTC
CAISARYEMSYEQYF
>TRBJ2-5|TRBV5-1|TRBD1|-
TGCGCCAGCAGCAAAGGGGGACAGGGGGTAGAGACCCAGTACTTC
CASSKGGQGVETQYF
>TRBJ1-1|TRBV7-9|-|-
TGTGCCAGCAGCTTAGGCGGAGCGTCTGGAGCTTTCTTT
CASSLGGASGAFF
>TRBJ1-1|TRBV6-5|-|-
TGTGCCAGCAGGACTGACGGACTCACGAACACTGAAGCTTTCTTT
CASRTDGLTNTEAFF
>TRBJ2-5|TRBV7-9|TRBD2|-
TGTGCCAGCAGCGTGGGACTAGCGGATCAAGAGACCCAGTACTTC
CASSVGLADQETQYF
>TRBJ2-3|TRBV5-1|TRBD2|-
TGCGCCAGCAGCTTGGAGACTAGCGGGGCCCGCACAGATACGCAGTATTTT
CASSLETSGARTDTQYF
>TRBJ2-1|TRBV5-4|TRBD2|-
TGTGCCAGCAGTTCGGGGACTAGCGCTCTTTTCAATGAGCAGTTCTTC
CASSSGTSALFNEQFF
>TRBJ2-7|TRBV7-3|TRBD2|once
TGTGCCAGCAGCTTAATCGGGCTAGCGGACAACTACGAGCAGTACTTC
CASSLIGLADNYEQYF
>TRBJ2-7|TRBV6-1|TRBD2|-
TGTGCCAGCCATAGCGGGAGGGCCCGTAACGAGCAGTACTTC
CASHSGRARNEQYF